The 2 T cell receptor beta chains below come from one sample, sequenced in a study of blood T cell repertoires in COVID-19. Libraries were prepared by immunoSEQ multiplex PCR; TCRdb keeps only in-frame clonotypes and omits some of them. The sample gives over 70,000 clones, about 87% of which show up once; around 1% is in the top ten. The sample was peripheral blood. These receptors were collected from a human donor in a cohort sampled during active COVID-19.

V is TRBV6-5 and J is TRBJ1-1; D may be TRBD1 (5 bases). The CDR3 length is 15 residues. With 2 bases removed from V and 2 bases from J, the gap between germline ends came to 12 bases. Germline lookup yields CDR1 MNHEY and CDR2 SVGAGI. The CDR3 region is CASSYVPGRNTEAFF. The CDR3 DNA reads TGTGCCAGCAGTTACGTCCCAGGGCGAAACACTGAAGCTTTCTTT.

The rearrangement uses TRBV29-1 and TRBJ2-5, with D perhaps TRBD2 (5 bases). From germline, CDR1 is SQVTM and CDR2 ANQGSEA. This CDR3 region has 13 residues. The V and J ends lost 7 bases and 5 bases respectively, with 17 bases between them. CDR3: CSGGGPSTETQYF. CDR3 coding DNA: TGCAGCGGAGGAGGACCCTCAACCGAGACCCAGTACTTC.